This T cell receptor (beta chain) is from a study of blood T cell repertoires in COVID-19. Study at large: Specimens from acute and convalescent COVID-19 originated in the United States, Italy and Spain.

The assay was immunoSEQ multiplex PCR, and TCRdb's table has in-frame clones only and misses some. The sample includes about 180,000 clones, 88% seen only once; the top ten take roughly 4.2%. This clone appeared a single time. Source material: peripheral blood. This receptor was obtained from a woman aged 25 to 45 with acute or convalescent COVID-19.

CDR3 nucleotides: TGTGCCAGCAGTTATACAGCTGGAAACACCATATATTTT. Its translation: CASSYTAGNTIYF. This chain connects TRBV27 to TRBJ1-3; D ambiguous. This CDR3 has 13 residues. CDR1 and CDR2 (germline): MNHEY, SMNVEV (reference sequence). The V end lost 4 bases, the J end lost 2 bases, and 6 bases lay between the germline ends.